This TCR beta chain was captured by sequencing in a study of PD-L1 blockade in urothelial cancer. Only in-frame clones appear in the TCRdb table, and some are missing; sequencing was by immunoSEQ multiplex PCR. The sample includes about 110,000 clones, around 93% of them seen just once. The time point denotes: peripheral blood 6 weeks after treatment start. Notes on this clone: At one boundary the junction diverges from the germline segment, which might be a read error.

This CDR3 has 13 residues. CDR1 and CDR2 from the germline V gene are LNHDA and SQIVND (reference sequence). The chain links TRBV19 to TRBJ2-5, with TRBD1 identical over 8 bases. The clonotype comes from a man between 60 and 75 years old with urothelial cancer. This specimen consisted of PBMCs, obtained around atezolizumab (anti-PD-L1) treatment. CDR3 region: CASSTVGRGLSHF. CDR3 nucleotide sequence: TGTGCCAGTAGTACGGTGGGCAGGGGGCTATCGCACTTC.